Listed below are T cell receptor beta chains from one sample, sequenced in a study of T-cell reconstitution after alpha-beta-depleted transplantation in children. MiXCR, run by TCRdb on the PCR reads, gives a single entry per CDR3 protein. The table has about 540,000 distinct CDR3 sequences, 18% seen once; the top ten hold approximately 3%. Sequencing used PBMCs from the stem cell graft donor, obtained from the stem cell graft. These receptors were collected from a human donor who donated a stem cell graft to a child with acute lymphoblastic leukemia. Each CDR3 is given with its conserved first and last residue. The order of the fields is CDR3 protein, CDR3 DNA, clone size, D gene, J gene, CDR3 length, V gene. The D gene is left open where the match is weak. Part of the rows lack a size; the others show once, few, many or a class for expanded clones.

CASSQDPYPSTDTQYF	TGCGCCAGCAGCCAAGATCCGTATCCAAGCACAGATACGCAGTATTTT	few	.	TRBJ2-3	16	TRBV4-1
CASSYSGQGISGANVLTF	TGCGCCAGCAGCTATTCGGGACAGGGGATCTCTGGGGCCAACGTCCTGACTTTC	.	TRBD1	TRBJ2-6	18	TRBV5-1
CASRSGQGANNEKLFF	TGTGCCAGCAGATCGGGACAGGGGGCGAATAATGAAAAACTGTTTTTT	few	TRBD1	TRBJ1-4	16	TRBV7-9
CSAIDFQVTYNEQFF	TGCAGTGCCATAGATTTTCAGGTCACCTACAATGAGCAGTTCTTC	.	.	TRBJ2-1	15	TRBV20-1
CASSLDGQWEETQYF	TGTGCCAGCAGCTTGGATGGTCAATGGGAAGAGACCCAGTACTTC	.	.	TRBJ2-5	15	TRBV5-6
CASSAAWNTGELFF	TGTGCCAGCAGCGCCGCATGGAACACCGGGGAGCTGTTTTTT	few	.	TRBJ2-2	14	TRBV9
CASSLADGAWDNEQFF	TGTGCCAGCAGCTTGGCCGACGGGGCTTGGGACAATGAGCAGTTCTTC	.	.	TRBJ2-1	16	TRBV5-6
CASSSPRGTGELFF	TGCGCCAGCAGCTCCCCCCGGGGGACCGGGGAGCTGTTTTTT	few	.	TRBJ2-2	14	TRBV4-1
CASSLALRRGMDEKLFF	TGTGCCAGCAGCTTAGCGCTCCGACGGGGAATGGATGAAAAACTGTTTTTT	few	.	TRBJ1-4	17	TRBV7-9
CASSQSGRGSYEQYF	TGTGCCAGCAGCCAATCGGGCCGGGGCTCCTACGAGCAGTACTTC	.	.	TRBJ2-7	15	TRBV7-9